This TCR beta chain was captured in a study of cytomegalovirus exposure and HLA in healthy donors. Findings of the study overall: That first-cohort TCR clusters tended to co-occur in the approximately 110 validation repertoires was found in a later analysis.

The table came from immunoSEQ multiplex PCR; TCRdb's copy has only in-frame clones and leaves some out. The table lists about 130,000 clones, 90% of them singletons, with roughly 6.5% in the top ten. In regard to this clone: Its specificity is unknown.

The germline gives CDR1 SGHRS, CDR2 YFSETQ. The CDR3 spans 14 residues. The V end was cut by 1 base, the J end by 4 bases, with 11 bases between. The receptor's source is a woman in her twenties or thirties in good health and CMV-seropositive. The V gene is TRBV5-1, the J gene TRBJ2-5, with a possible D match to TRBD2 (5 bases). The sequenced sample consisted of PBMCs. DNA of the CDR3: TGCGCCAGCAGCTTGCTGCGGGCAATAGAGACCCAGTACTTC. This sequence encodes CASSLLRAIETQYF.